This T cell receptor (beta chain) was recorded in a study of graft-versus-host responses after intestinal transplantation. Trimming cost V 10 bases and J 5 bases; bases outside gene matches: 35. Germline CDR1 SNHLY, CDR2 FYNNEI. The CDR3 loop spans 21 amino acids. The data were produced by immunoSEQ multiplex PCR, yet TCRdb's version contains in-frame clones alone and is incomplete. The sample yields around 13,000 clones, 70% to 85% seen once. Graft material was processed, releasing intraepithelial and lamina propria lymphocytes. This sequence joins TRBV2 and TRBJ2-7; 7 positions match TRBD2. The sequencing used ileum tissue, collected 16 days after intestinal transplant. The TCR originated in a human patient who received an intestinal transplant, so some T cells may come from the graft donor. The chain's CDR3 is CAISLGGFASLSPYADHEQYF. The CDR3 DNA follows: TGTGCCATCTCCCTGGGGGGGTTTGCTTCTTTATCTCCTTATGCGGACCACGAGCAGTACTTC.